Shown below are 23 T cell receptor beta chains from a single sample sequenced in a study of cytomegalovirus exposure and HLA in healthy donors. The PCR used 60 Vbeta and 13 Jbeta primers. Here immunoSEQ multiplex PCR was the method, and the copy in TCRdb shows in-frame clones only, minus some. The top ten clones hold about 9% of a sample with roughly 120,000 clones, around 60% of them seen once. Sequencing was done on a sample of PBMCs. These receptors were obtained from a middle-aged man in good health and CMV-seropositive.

The CDR3 sequence: CASSLVSSQETQYF. DNA of the CDR3: TGTGCCAGCAGCTTGGTGTCTAGCCAAGAGACCCAGTACTTC. The chain uses TRBV5-6 and TRBJ2-5, with D hard to call. Looked up from germline, CDR1 is SGHDT and CDR2 is YYEEEE. The CDR3 length is 14 residues. V was clipped by 0 bases and J by 1 base, with 7 bases between them.

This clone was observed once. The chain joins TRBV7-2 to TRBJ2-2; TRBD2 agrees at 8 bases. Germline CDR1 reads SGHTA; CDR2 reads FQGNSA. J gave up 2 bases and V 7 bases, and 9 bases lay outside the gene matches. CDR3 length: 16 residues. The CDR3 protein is CASTQYLAGNTGELFF. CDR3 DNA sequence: TGTGCCAGCACCCAATACCTAGCGGGTAACACCGGGGAGCTGTTTTTT.

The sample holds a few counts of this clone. DNA of the CDR3: TGTGCCAGCAGCTTAGATGTGGCCGGGATTCCCTGGGAGCTGTTTTTT. Protein sequence: CASSLDVAGIPWELFF. The gene calls are TRBV11-2 and TRBJ2-2, with D perhaps TRBD2 (5 bases). CDR1 is SGHAT and CDR2 is FQNNGV in the germline V gene. The CDR3 contains 16 residues. V was trimmed by 0 bases and J by 9 bases, leaving 17 bases between them. Supplemented by reference TRBV11-2 and TRBJ2-2, the full variable domain reads EAGVAQSPRYKIIEKRQSVAFWCNPISGHATLYWYQQILGQGPKLLIQFQNNGVVDDSQLPKDRFSAERLKGVDSTLKIQPAKLEDSAVYLCASSLDVAGIPWELFFGEGSRLTVL.

The CDR3 DNA sequence: TGCACCAGCAGCCAATCTTTCGGGACTAGCTACAATGAGCAGTTCTTC. Protein sequence: CTSSQSFGTSYNEQFF. V and J are TRBV1 and TRBJ2-1; TRBD2 is the table's D call and was not checked against the DNA. TRBV1 is an annotated pseudogene. The CDR3 runs 16 residues.

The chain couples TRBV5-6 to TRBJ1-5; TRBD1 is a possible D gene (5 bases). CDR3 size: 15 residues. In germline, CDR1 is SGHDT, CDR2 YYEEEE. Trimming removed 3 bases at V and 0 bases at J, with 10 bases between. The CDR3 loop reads CASSWGVNSNQPQHF. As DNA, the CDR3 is TGTGCCAGCAGCTGGGGGGTGAATAGCAATCAGCCCCAGCATTTT.

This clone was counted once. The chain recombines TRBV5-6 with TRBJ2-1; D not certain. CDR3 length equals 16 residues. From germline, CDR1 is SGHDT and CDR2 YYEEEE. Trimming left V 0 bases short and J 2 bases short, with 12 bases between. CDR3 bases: TGTGCCAGCAGCTTGGAGAGGCTCCGTGCCTACAATGAGCAGTTCTTC. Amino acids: CASSLERLRAYNEQFF.

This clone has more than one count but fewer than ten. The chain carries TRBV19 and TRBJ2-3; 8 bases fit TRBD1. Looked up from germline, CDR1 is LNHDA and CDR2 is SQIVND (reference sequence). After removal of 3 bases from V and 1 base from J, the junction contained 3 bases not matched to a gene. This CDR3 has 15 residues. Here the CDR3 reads CASSIEDRGTDTQYF. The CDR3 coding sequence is TGTGCCAGTAGTATCGAGGACAGGGGCACAGATACGCAGTATTTT.

DNA for the CDR3: TGCGCCAGCAGCCCGACTAGCTCCTACGAGCAGTACTTC. This sequence encodes CASSPTSSYEQYF. The V and J genes are TRBV10-1 and TRBJ2-7, with D perhaps matching TRBD2 (6 bases). Trimming pared 6 bases from V and 0 bases from J, leaving 9 bases between. CDR1 WNHNN and CDR2 SYGVQD come from the germline V gene (reference sequence). The CDR3 is made up of 13 amino acids.

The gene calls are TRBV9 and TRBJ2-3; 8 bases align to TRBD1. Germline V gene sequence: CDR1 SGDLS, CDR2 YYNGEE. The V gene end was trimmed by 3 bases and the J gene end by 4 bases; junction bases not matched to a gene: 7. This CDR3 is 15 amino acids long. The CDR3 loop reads CASSADRGRADTQYF. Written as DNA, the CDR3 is TGTGCCAGCAGCGCAGACAGGGGAAGGGCAGATACGCAGTATTTT.

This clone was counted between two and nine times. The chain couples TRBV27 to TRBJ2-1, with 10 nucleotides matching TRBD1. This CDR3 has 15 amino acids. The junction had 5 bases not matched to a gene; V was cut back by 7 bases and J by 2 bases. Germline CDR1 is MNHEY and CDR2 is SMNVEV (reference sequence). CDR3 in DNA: TGTGCCAGCATGCTGGGGACAGGGGCCTACAATGAGCAGTTCTTC. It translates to CASMLGTGAYNEQFF.

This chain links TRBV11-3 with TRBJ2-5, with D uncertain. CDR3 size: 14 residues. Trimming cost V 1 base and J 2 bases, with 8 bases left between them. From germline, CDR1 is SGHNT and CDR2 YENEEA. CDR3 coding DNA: TGTGCCAGCAGCTTAGGTCTCCAGCAAGAGACCCAGTACTTC. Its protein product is CASSLGLQQETQYF. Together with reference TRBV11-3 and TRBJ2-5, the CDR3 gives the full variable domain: EAGVVQSPRYKIIEKKQPVAFWCNPISGHNTLYWYLQNLGQGPELLIRYENEEAVDDSQLPKDRFSAERLKGVDSTLKIQPAELGDSAVYLCASSLGLQQETQYFGPGTRLLVL.

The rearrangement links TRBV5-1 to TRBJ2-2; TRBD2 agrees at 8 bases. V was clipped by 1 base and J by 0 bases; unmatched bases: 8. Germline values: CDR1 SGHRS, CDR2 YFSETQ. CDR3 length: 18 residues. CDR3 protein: CASSLFLAGLANTGELFF. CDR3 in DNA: TGCGCCAGCAGCTTGTTTCTAGCGGGCCTCGCGAACACCGGGGAGCTGTTTTTT.

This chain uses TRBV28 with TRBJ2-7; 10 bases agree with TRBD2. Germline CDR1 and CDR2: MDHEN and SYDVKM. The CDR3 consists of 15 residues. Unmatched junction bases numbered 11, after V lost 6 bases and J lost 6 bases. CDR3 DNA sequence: TGTGCCAGCAGCCCTTCTAGCGGGAGAGTTTGCGAGCAGTACTTC. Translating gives CASSPSSGRVCEQYF.

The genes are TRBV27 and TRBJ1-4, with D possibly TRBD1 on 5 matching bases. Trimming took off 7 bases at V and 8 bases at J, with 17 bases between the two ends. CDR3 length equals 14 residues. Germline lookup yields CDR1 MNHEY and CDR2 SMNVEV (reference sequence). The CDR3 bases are TGTGCCAGCACCCGACAGAAGGGAGGGGAAAAACTGTTTTTT. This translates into CASTRQKGGEKLFF.

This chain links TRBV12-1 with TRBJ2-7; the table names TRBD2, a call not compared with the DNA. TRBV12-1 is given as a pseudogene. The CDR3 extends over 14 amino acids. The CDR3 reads CASSVKESSYEQYF. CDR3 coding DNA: TGTGCCAGCAGCGTTAAGGAGAGCTCCTACGAGCAGTACTTC.

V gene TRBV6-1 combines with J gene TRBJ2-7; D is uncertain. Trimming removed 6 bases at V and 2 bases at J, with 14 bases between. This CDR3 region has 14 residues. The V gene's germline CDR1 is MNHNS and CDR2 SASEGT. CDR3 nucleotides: TGTGCCAGCAGCCTACTTCCCCGTACCTACGAGCAGTACTTC. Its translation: CASSLLPRTYEQYF.

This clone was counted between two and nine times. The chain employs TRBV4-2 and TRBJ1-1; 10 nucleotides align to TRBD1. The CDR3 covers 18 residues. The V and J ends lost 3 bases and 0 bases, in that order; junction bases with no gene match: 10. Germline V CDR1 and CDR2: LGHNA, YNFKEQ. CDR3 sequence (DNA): TGTGCCAGCAGCCATAAAATCGGGACAGGGGTCATGAACACTGAAGCTTTCTTT. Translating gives CASSHKIGTGVMNTEAFF.

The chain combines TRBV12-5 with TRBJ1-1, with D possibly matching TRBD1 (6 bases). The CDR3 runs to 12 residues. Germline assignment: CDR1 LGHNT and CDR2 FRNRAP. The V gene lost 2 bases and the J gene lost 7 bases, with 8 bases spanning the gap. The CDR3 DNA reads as TGTGCTAGTGGTTTGTACAGGGATGAAGCTTTCTTT. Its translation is CASGLYRDEAFF. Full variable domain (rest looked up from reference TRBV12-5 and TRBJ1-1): DARVTQTPRHKVTEMGQEVTMRCQPILGHNTVFWYRQTMMQGLELLAYFRNRAPLDDSGMPKDRFSAEMPDATLATLKIQPSEPRDSAVYFCASGLYRDEAFFGQGTRLTVV.

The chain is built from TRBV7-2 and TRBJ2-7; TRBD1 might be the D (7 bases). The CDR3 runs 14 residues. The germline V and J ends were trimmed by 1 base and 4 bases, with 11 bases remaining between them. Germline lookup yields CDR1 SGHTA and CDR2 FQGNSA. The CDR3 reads CASSLVRGTYEQYF. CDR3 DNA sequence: TGTGCCAGCAGCTTAGTCAGGGGGACTTACGAGCAGTACTTC.

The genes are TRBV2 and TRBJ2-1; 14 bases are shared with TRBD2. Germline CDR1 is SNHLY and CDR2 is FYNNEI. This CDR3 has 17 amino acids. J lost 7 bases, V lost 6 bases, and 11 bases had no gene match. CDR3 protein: CASRTGEGLAGENEQFF. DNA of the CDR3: TGTGCCAGCAGGACAGGGGAGGGACTAGCGGGGGAGAATGAGCAGTTCTTC.

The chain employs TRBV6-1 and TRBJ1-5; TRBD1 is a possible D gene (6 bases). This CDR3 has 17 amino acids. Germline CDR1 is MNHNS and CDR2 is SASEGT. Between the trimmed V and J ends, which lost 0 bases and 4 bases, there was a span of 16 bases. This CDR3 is CASSEAPGAHPNQPQHF. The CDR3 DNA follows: TGTGCCAGCAGTGAAGCCCCAGGGGCCCACCCGAATCAGCCCCAGCATTTT.

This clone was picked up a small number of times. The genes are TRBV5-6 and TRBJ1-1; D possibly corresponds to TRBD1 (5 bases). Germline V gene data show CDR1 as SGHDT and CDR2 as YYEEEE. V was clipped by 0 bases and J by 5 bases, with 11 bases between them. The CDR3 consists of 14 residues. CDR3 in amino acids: CASSLGRGDTEAFF. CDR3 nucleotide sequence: TGTGCCAGCAGCTTGGGTAGGGGTGATACTGAAGCTTTCTTT.

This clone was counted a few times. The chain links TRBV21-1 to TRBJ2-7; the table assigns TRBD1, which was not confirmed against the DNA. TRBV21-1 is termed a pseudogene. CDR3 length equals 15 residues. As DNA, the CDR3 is TGTGCCAGCAGCCATTTTAGGGGGCGCTTCTACGAGCAGTACTTC. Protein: CASSHFRGRFYEQYF.